This is a list of T cell receptor beta chains from one sample in a study of T-cell reconstitution after alpha-beta-depleted transplantation in children. TCRdb processed the PCR reads anew with MiXCR; each CDR3 protein has one entry. Here the sample spans hundreds of thousands of distinct CDR3 sequences, about an eighth being singletons. The sample here was PBMCs, mostly from graft donor cells, taken 360 days after TCRalphabeta/CD19-depleted stem cell transplant. Receptor source: a male patient younger than 18 who had a stem cell transplant for acute myeloid leukemia, so the T cells may come from the graft donor. The CDR3 runs from the conserved cysteine through the conserved F or W. A D gene is named only where the DNA matches it firmly. The size field is filled for only some rows; it gives once, few, many or a size class.

J gene | V gene | clone size | D gene | CDR3 DNA | CDR3 protein
TRBJ2-5 | TRBV29-1 | many | . | TGCAGCGCCGGTGGAAGGCGCGAGACCCAGTACTTC | CSAGGRRETQYF
TRBJ2-7 | TRBV18 | . | . | TGTGCCAGCTCACCAACCACGGCCTTACAGGTCCGCGAGCAGTACTTC | CASSPTTALQVREQYF
TRBJ2-1 | TRBV21-1 | . | . | TGTGCCAGCATGAGGGGGCCAGGGTACAATGAGCAGTTCTTC | CASMRGPGYNEQFF
TRBJ2-7 | TRBV20-1 | . | TRBD1 | TGCAGTGCTAGATGGGACAGGGTCACCTACGAGCAGTACTTC | CSARWDRVTYEQYF
TRBJ2-1 | TRBV7-3 | . | . | TGTGCCAGCAGCTTAATCGGCAGGGACACTTACAATGAGCAGTTCTTC | CASSLIGRDTYNEQFF
TRBJ2-5 | TRBV12-3/TRBV12-4 | many | . | TGTGCCAGCAGTTTCCCGAACCAAGAGACCCAGTACTTC | CASSFPNQETQYF
TRBJ2-3 | TRBV18 | . | . | TGTGCCAGCTCACAGTCGGGTGGAGATACGCAGTATTTT | CASSQSGGDTQYF
TRBJ2-7 | TRBV20-1 | . | . | TGCAGTGCGATACGGGACATAGTCTACGAGCAGTACTTC | CSAIRDIVYEQYF
TRBJ2-1 | TRBV7-9 | . | TRBD2 | TGTGCCAGCAGCCCCCTAGGGACTAGCGGACTATCGGATGAGCAGTTCTTC | CASSPLGTSGLSDEQFF
TRBJ2-2 | TRBV29-1 | . | . | TGCAGCGTTGAAGGAGAGGGGTTTTCGACCGGGGAGCTGTTTTTT | CSVEGEGFSTGELFF
TRBJ2-1 | TRBV20-1 | . | . | TGCAGTGCCCCCCGCGGGTTCGGCCTAGGATCCAATGAGCAGTTCTTC | CSAPRGFGLGSNEQFF
TRBJ2-7 | TRBV9 | few | . | TGTGCCAGCAGCCGCGGGGCCACTCCCTACGAGCAGTACTTC | CASSRGATPYEQYF
TRBJ1-5 | TRBV18 | few | TRBD1 | TGTGCCAGCTCGCTTACAGGGGATCAGCCCCAGCATTTT | CASSLTGDQPQHF
TRBJ2-3 | TRBV5-6 | . | TRBD2 | TGTGCCAGCAGCCGGGACTATCTGCAGTATTTT | CASSRDYLQYF